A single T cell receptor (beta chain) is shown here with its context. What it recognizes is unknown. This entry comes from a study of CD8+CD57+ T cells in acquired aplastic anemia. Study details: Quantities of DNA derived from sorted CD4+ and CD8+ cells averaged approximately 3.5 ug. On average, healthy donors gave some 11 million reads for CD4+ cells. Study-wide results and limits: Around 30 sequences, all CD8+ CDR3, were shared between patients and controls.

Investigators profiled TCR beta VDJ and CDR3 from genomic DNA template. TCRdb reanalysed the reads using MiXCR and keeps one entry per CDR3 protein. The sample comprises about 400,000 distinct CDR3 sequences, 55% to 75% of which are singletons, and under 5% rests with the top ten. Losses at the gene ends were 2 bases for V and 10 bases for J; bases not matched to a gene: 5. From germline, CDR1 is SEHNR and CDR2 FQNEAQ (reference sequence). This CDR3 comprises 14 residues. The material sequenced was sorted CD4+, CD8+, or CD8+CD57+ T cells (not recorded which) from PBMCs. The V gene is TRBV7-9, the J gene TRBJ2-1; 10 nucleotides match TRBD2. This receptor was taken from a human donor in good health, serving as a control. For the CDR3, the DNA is TGTGCCAGCAGCTTAACTAGCGGGACATCCGAGCAGTTCTTC. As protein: CASSLTSGTSEQFF.